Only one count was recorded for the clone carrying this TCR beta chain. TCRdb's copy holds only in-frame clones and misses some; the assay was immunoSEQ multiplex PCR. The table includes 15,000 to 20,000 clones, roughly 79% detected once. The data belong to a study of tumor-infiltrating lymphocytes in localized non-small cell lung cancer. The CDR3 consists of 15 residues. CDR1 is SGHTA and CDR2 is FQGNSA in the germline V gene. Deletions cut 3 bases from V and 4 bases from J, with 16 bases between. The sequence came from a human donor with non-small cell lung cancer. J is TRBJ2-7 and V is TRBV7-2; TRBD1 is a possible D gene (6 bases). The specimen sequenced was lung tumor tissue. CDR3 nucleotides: TGTGCCAGCAGCTTGACCGCCAGGGGAATGTACGAGCAGTACTTC. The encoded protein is CASSLTARGMYEQYF.